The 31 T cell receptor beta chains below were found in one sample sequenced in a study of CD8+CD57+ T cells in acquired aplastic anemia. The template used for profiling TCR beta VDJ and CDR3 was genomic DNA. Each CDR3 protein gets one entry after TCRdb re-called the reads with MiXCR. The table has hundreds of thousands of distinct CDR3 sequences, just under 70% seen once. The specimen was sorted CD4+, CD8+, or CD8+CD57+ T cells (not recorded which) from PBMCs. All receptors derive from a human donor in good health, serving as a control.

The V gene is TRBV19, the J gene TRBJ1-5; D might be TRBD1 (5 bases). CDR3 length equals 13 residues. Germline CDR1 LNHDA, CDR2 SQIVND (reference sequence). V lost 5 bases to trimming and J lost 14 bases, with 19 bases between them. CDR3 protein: CASSHPGPNYEHF. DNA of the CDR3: TGTGCCAGTAGTCATCCGGGACCGAACTACGAGCATTTT. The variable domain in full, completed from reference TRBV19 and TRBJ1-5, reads DGGITQSPKYLFRKEGQNVTLSCEQNLNHDAMYWYRQDPGQGLRLIYYSQIVNDFQKGDIAEGYSVSREKKESFPLTVTSAQKNPTAFYLCASSHPGPNYEHFGDGTRLSIL.

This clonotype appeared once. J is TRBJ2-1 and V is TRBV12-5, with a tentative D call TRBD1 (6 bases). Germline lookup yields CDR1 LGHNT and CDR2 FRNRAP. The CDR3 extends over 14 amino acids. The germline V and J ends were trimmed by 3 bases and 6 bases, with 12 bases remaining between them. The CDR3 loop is CASGLQGFGNEQFF. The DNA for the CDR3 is TGTGCTAGTGGTTTACAGGGCTTTGGCAATGAGCAGTTCTTC.

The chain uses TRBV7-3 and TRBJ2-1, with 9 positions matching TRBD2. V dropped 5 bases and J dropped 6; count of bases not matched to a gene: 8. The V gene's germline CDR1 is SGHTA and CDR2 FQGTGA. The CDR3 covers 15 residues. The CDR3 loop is CASSILAGNINEQFF. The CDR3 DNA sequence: TGTGCCAGCAGCATACTAGCGGGTAATATCAATGAGCAGTTCTTC.

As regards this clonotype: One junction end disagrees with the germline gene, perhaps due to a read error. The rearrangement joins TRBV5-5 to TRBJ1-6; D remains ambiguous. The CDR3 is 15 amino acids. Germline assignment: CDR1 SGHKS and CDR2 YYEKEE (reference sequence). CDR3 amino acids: CASSQGWGSNSPLHF. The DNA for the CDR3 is TGCGCCAGCAGCCAAGGTTGGGGATCAAATTCACCCCTCCACTTT.

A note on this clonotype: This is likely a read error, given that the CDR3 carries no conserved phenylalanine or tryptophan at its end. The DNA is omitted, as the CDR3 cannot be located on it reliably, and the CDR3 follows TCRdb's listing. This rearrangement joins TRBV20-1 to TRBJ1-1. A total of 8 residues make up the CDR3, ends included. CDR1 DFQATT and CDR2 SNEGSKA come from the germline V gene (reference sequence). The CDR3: CSAPKGAS.

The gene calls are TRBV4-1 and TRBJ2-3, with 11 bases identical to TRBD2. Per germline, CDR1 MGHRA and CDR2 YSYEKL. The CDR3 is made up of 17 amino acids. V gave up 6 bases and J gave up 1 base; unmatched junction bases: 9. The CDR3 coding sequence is TGCGCCAGCAGTGAGTCTAGGGGACTAGCGGGCACAGATACGCAGTATTTT. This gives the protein CASSESRGLAGTDTQYF.

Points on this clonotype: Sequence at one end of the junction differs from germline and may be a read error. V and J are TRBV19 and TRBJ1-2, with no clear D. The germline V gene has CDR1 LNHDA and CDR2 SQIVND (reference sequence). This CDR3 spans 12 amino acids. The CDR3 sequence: CASSFPFTGPSF. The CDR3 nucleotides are TGTGCCAGTAGTTTTCCGTTTACGGGCCCATCATTC.

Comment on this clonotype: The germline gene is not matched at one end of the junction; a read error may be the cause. CDR3 residues: CASSLDRGRGAEHYF. CDR3 DNA: TGTGCCAGCAGCTTAGATCGCGGTCGAGGGGCCGAGCACTACTTC. This chain uses TRBV7-7 with TRBJ2-7, with D perhaps given as TRBD1 or TRBD2 (5 bases each). The length of the CDR3 is 15 residues. Germline CDR1 is SSHAT and CDR2 is FNYEAQ (reference sequence).

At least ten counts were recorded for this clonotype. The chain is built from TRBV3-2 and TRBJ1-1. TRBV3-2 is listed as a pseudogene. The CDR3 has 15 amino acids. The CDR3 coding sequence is TGTGCCAGCAGCCAAGTTCAAGCCAGGAACACTGAAGCTTTCTTT. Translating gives CASSQVQARNTEAFF.

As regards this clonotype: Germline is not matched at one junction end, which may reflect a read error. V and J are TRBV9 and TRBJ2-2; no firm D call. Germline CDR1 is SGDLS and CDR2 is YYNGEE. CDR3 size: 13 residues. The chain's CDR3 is CASSSTLRSALNF. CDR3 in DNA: TGTGCCAGCAGCTCCACCCTTCGGAGCGCCCTTAATTTT.

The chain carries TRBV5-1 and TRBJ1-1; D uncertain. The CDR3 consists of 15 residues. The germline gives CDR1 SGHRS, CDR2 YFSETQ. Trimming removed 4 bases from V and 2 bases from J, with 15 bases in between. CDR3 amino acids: CASSPGSAGNTEAFF. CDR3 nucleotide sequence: TGCGCCAGCAGCCCTGGGTCCGCGGGAAACACTGAAGCTTTCTTT.

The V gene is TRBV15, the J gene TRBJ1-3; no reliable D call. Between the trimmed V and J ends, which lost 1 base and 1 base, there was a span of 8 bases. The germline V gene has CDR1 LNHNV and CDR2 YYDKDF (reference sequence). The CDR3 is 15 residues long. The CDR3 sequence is CATSRVGTSGNTIYF. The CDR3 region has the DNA TGTGCCACCAGCAGAGTTGGTACATCTGGAAACACCATATATTTT.

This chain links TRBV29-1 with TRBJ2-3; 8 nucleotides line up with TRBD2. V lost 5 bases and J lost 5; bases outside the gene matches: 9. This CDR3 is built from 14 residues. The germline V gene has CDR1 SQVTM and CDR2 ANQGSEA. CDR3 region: CSVSTSGNRDTQYF. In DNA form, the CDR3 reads TGCAGCGTTTCCACTAGCGGCAATAGAGATACGCAGTATTTT.

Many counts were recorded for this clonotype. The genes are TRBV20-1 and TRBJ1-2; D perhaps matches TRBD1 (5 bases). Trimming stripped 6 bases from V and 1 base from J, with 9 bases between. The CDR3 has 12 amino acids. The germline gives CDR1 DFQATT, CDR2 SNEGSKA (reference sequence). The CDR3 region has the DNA TGCAGTGCGCCCGACAGTAACTATGGCTACACCTTC. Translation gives CSAPDSNYGYTF.

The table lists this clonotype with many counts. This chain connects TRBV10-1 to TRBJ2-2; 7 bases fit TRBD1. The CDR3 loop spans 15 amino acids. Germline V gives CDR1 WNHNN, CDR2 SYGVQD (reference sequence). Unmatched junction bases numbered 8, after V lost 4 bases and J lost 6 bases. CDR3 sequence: CASSVSVTGPGELFF. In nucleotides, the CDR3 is TGCGCCAGCAGTGTTTCGGTGACAGGGCCCGGGGAGCTGTTTTTT.

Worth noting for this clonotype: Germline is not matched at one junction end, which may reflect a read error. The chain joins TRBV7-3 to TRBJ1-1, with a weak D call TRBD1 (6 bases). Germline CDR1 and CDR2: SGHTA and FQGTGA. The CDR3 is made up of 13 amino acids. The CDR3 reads CASKESRGAEAFF. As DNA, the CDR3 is TGTGCCAGCAAAGAAAGCAGGGGTGCTGAGGCTTTCTTT.

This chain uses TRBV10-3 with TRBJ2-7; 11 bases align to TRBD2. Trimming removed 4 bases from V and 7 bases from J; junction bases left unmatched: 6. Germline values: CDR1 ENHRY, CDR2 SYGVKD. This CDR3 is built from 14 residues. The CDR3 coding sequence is TGTGCCATCAGTGCCGCTAGCGGGGGGTATGAGCAGTACTTC. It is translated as CAISAASGGYEQYF.

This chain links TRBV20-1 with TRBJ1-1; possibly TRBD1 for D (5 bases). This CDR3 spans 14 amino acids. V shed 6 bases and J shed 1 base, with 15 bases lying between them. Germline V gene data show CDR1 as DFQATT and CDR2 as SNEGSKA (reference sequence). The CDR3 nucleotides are TGCAGTGCCAGCAGTGAGACAGCGAACACTGAAGCTTTCTTT. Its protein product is CSASSETANTEAFF.

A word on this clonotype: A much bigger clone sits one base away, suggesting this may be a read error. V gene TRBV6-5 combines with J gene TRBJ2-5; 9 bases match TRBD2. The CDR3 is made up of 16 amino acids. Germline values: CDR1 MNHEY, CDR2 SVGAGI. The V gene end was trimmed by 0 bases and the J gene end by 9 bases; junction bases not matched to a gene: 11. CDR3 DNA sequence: TGTGCCAGCAGTTACTCGCAGCGGGGGGCCATGGGGGCCCAGTACTTC. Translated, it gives CASSYSQRGAMGAQYF.

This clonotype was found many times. The CDR3: CASSNIRDRGREQFF. Written as DNA, the CDR3 is TGTGCCAGCAGTAATATCCGGGACAGGGGTCGTGAGCAGTTCTTC. The gene calls are TRBV6-5 and TRBJ2-1; 10 nucleotides line up with TRBD1. Trimming at V came to 5 bases and at J to 9 bases, leaving 10 bases not matched to a gene. There are 15 residues in the CDR3. CDR1 is MNHEY and CDR2 is SVGAGI in the germline V gene.

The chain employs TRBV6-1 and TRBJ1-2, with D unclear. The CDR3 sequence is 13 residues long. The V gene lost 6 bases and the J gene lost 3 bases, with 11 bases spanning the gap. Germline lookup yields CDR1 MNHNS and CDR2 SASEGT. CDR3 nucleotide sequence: TGTGCCAGCAGCCGGATGCGGGACTATGGCTACACCTTC. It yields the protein CASSRMRDYGYTF.

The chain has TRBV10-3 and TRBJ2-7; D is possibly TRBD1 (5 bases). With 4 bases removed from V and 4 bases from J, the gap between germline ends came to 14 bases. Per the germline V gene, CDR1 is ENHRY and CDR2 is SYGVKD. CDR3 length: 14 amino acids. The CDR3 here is CAISGGQLFYEQYF. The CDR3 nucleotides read TGTGCCATCAGTGGGGGCCAGTTGTTTTACGAGCAGTACTTC.

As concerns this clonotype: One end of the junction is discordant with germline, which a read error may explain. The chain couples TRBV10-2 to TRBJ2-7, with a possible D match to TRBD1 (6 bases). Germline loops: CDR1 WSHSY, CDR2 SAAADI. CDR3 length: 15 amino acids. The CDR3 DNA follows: TGTGCCAGCAGCCAAGGGGGAAAGGGGACCTACGAGCAGTACTTC. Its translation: CASSQGGKGTYEQYF.

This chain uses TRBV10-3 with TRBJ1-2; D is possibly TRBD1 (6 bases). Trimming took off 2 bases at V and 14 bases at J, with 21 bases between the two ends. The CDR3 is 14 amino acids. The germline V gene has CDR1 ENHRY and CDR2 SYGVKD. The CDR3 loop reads CAISEGDRNYGATF. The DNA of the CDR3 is TGTGCCATCAGTGAGGGCGACAGGAACTATGGCGCTACCTTC.

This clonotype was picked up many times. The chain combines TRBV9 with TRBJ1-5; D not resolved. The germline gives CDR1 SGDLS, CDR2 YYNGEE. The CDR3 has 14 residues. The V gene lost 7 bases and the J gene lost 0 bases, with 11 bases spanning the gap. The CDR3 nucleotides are TGTGCCAGCCGTTGGGGAAATAGCAATCAGCCCCAGCATTTT. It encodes CASRWGNSNQPQHF. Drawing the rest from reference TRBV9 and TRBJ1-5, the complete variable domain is DSGVTQTPKHLITATGQRVTLRCSPRSGDLSVYWYQQSLDQGLQFLIQYYNGEERAKGNILERFSAQQFPDLHSELNLSSLELGDSALYFCASRWGNSNQPQHFGDGTRLSIL.

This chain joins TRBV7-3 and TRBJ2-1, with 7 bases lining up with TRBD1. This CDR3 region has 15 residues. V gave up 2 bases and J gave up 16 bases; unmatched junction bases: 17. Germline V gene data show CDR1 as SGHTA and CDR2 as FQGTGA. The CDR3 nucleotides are TGTGCCAGCAGCTTAGCCCCGGACAGGTCGGCTTTCTTTTTCTTC. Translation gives CASSLAPDRSAFFFF.

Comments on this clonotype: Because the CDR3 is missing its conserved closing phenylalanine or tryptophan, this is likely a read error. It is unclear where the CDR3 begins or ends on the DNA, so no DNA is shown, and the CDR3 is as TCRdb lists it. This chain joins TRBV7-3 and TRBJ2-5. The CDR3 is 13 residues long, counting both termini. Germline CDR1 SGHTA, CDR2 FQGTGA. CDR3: CASSLSTDTQYFV.

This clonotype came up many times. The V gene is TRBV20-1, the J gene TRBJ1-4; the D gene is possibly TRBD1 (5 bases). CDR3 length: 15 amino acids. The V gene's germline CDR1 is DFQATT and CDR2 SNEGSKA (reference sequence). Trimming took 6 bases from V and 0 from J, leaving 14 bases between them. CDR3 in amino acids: CSAEGPQATNEKLFF. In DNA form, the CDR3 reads TGCAGTGCAGAGGGGCCCCAAGCAACTAATGAAAAACTGTTTTTT.

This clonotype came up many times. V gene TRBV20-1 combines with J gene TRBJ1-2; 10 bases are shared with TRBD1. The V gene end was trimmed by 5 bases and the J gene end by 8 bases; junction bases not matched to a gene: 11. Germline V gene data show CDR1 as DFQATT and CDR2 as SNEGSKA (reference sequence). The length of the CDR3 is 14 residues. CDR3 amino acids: CSAESPGQGSGYTF. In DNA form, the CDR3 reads TGCAGTGCTGAATCACCGGGACAGGGGAGCGGCTACACCTTC.

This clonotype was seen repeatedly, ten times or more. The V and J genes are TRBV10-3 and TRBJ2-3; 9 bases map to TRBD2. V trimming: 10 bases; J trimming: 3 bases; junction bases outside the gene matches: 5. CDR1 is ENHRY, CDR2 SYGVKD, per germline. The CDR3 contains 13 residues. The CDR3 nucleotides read TGTGCCAACGGGACTAGCCGTACAGATACGCAGTATTTT. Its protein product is CANGTSRTDTQYF.

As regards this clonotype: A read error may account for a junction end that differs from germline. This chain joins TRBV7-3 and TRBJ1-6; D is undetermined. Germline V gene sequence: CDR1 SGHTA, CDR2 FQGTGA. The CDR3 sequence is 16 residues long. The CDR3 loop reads CASSLSYPTEASPLHF. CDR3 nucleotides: TGTGCCAGCAGCTTATCCTATCCAACTGAAGCTTCACCTCTCCACTTT.